The clone carrying this T cell receptor (beta chain) was seen once. The entry originates in a study of shared clonotypes between healthy human individuals. In the naive CD8 group, cells lacked CD45RO and were positively selected for CCR7, so terminally differentiated effector memory CD45RA+ cells were left out. Here immunoSEQ multiplex PCR was the method, and the copy in TCRdb shows in-frame clones only, minus some. The sample has 2 million to 2.5 million clones; 90% to 95% are singletons. Germline CDR1 reads SGDLS; CDR2 reads YYNGEE. The CDR3 sequence is 17 residues long. V lost 0 bases, J lost 5 bases, and 11 bases stayed unmatched.

The clonotype comes from a man younger than 35 in good health. Some clones in this sample may be carry-over from other donors' samples. The chain joins TRBV9 to TRBJ2-3; TRBD2 agrees at 8 bases. The sequenced sample was naive CD8+ T cells from PBMCs. The CDR3 sequence: CASSVDQLAGPRDTQYF. For the CDR3, the DNA is TGTGCCAGCAGCGTAGATCAGCTAGCGGGTCCCAGAGATACGCAGTATTTT.